The 12 T cell receptor beta chains given below trace back to one sample, sequenced in a study of T-cell memory formation after mild COVID-19. TCRdb recomputed calls from the 5' RACE reads with MiXCR, one row per CDR3 protein. This table holds roughly 610,000 distinct CDR3 sequences, approximately 15% found once. Sequenced input: PBMCs or a T cell subset sorted from them (not recorded which). The receptors were sampled from an adult woman who had mild COVID-19 (a few samples of this study predate the infection). Cell type and time point are not known.

The rearrangement joins TRBV4-3 to TRBJ2-2; 8 nucleotides align to TRBD1. The J segment lost 2 bases and the V segment lost 4 bases, leaving 6 bases of the junction unmatched. This CDR3 has 16 residues. The V gene's germline CDR1 is LGHNA and CDR2 YSLEER. The CDR3 region is CASSRGQGINTGELFF. DNA of the CDR3: TGCGCCAGCAGCCGAGGACAGGGAATAAACACCGGGGAGCTGTTTTTT.

This rearrangement joins TRBV7-9 to TRBJ2-1; 8 bases fit TRBD2. J gave up 9 bases and V 5 bases, and 3 bases lay outside the gene matches. The length of the CDR3 is 12 residues. CDR1 SEHNR and CDR2 FQNEAQ come from the germline V gene (reference sequence). The CDR3 nucleotides are TGTGCCAGCAGCCTACTAGCGGCTGAGCAGTTCTTC. It specifies CASSLLAAEQFF. Variable domain in full (rest from reference TRBV7-9 and TRBJ2-1): DTGVSQNPRHKITKRGQNVTFRCDPISEHNRLYWYRQTLGQGPEFLTYFQNEAQLEKSRLLSDRFSAERPKGSFSTLEIQRTEQGDSAMYLCASSLLAAEQFFGPGTRLTVL.

This clonotype was seen a handful of times. This chain connects TRBV2 to TRBJ2-1, with 10 bases lining up with TRBD2. The J segment lost 2 bases and the V segment lost 10 bases, leaving 5 bases of the junction unmatched. The CDR3 length is 14 residues. From germline, CDR1 is SNHLY and CDR2 FYNNEI. The CDR3, as DNA: TGTGCCAACAGAGCGGGAGGGCCCTACAATGAGCAGTTCTTC. This sequence encodes CANRAGGPYNEQFF.

The rearrangement joins TRBV5-1 to TRBJ2-5; D is uncertain. V lost 2 bases and J 1 base, leaving 24 bases between the germline ends. This CDR3 spans 19 amino acids. Germline V gives CDR1 SGHRS, CDR2 YFSETQ. CDR3 loop: CASSFSPSSIGARQETQYF. DNA of the CDR3: TGCGCCAGCAGCTTCTCCCCCTCAAGCATCGGTGCACGCCAAGAGACCCAGTACTTC. Supplemented by reference TRBV5-1 and TRBJ2-5, the full variable domain reads KAGVTQTPRYLIKTRGQQVTLSCSPISGHRSVSWYQQTPGQGLQFLFEYFSETQRNKGNFPGRFSGRQFSNSRSEMNVSTLELGDSALYLCASSFSPSSIGARQETQYFGPGTRLLVL.

This clonotype was seen ten or more times. The chain uses TRBV12-3 or TRBV12-4 and TRBJ2-5; D not certain. The CDR3 is made up of 13 amino acids. The V end lost 7 bases, the J end lost 5 bases, and 14 bases lay between the germline ends. Here the CDR3 reads CASIRLPEETQYF. In nucleotides, the CDR3 is TGTGCCAGCATCCGGCTTCCGGAGGAGACCCAGTACTTC.

This clonotype was observed a few times. The gene calls are TRBV29-1 and TRBJ1-2; D gene uncertain. Deletions cut 4 bases from V and 8 bases from J, with 11 bases between. The CDR3 has 11 amino acids. The V gene's germline CDR1 is SQVTM and CDR2 ANQGSEA. The chain's CDR3 is CSVVWGGGYTF. CDR3 nucleotides: TGCAGCGTTGTTTGGGGTGGAGGCTACACCTTC.

There are a few counts of this clonotype. The genes are TRBV5-1 and TRBJ2-1; the match to TRBD2 covers 10 bases. The V segment lost 7 bases and the J segment 4 bases; nucleotides outside the gene matches: 8. Looked up from germline, CDR1 is SGHRS and CDR2 is YFSETQ. The CDR3 is 15 residues long. CDR3 in DNA: TGCGCCAGCGGAAGCGGGGGGGGCACGTACAATGAGCAGTTCTTC. It specifies CASGSGGGTYNEQFF.

This clonotype was seen a few times. The genes are TRBV20-1 and TRBJ1-1, with a weak D call TRBD1 (5 bases). Trimming left V 6 bases short and J 7 bases short, with 12 bases between. There are 11 residues in the CDR3. Looked up from germline, CDR1 is DFQATT and CDR2 is SNEGSKA (reference sequence). The CDR3 DNA follows: TGCAGTGCCACCTCAGGGAATGAAGCTTTCTTT. The encoded protein is CSATSGNEAFF.

This clonotype appeared a few times. The chain couples TRBV4-1 to TRBJ2-7, with TRBD2 identical over 10 bases. The V segment lost 4 bases and the J segment 3 bases; nucleotides outside the gene matches: 12. CDR1 MGHRA and CDR2 YSYEKL come from the germline V gene. The CDR3 extends over 17 amino acids. CDR3 protein: CASSPTAGLAVNYEQYF. Written as DNA, the CDR3 is TGCGCCAGCAGCCCAACCGCTGGACTAGCGGTAAACTACGAGCAGTACTTC.

The rearrangement uses TRBV6-5 and TRBJ2-5, with D perhaps matching TRBD1 (5 bases). The germline V and J ends were trimmed by 4 bases and 4 bases, with 13 bases remaining between them. Germline V CDR1 and CDR2: MNHEY, SVGAGI. The CDR3 runs to 14 residues. CDR3 nucleotides: TGTGCCAGCAGTTCCAGACAGCTGGCAGAGACCCAGTACTTC. Its protein product is CASSSRQLAETQYF.

This clonotype was seen repeatedly, ten times or more. The chain joins TRBV15 to TRBJ2-7; weak D call: TRBD2 (6 bases). CDR3 length: 14 residues. The ends were cut back, 5 bases at V and 3 bases at J, with 14 bases in the middle. The V gene's germline CDR1 is LNHNV and CDR2 YYDKDF (reference sequence). The CDR3 DNA is TGTGCCACCAGCGACTCGGGGGTCCTCTACGAGCAGTACTTC. Protein: CATSDSGVLYEQYF.

In this sample, this clonotype turned up a few times. This chain connects TRBV4-2 to TRBJ1-5, with no clear D. CDR1 is LGHNA, CDR2 YNFKEQ, per germline. V was shortened by 0 bases and J by 5 bases, with 8 bases between the two germline ends. CDR3 length: 14 residues. CDR3 DNA: TGTGCCAGCAGCCAAGACCTCTGGGATCAGCCCCAGCATTTT. As protein: CASSQDLWDQPQHF.